Listed below are T cell receptor beta chains from one sample, sequenced in a study of T cells in Graves' hyperthyroidism and ophthalmopathy. Each CDR3 protein is one row after TCRdb ran MiXCR on the multiplex PCR reads. The profile shows approximately 640,000 distinct CDR3 sequences, around 16% of them singletons. The sequenced material came from blood. The receptors stem from a man in his fifties with Graves' hyperthyroidism. The CDR3 runs from the conserved cysteine through the conserved F or W. A D gene is named only where the DNA matches it firmly. Part of the rows lack a size; the others show once, few, many or a class for expanded clones.

13	TRBV20-1	-	TRBJ1-1	-	CSATDRGATEAFF	TGCAGTGCTACAGATAGGGGGGCCACTGAAGCTTTCTTT
20	TRBV7-8	many	TRBJ2-1	TRBD2	CASSISGTSGSWWSYNEQFF	TGTGCCAGCAGCATCTCGGGGACTAGCGGGAGTTGGTGGTCCTACAATGAGCAGTTCTTC
16	TRBV2	-	TRBJ2-3	TRBD2	CASSGRSGRAGDTQYF	TGTGCCAGCAGTGGACGTAGCGGGAGGGCCGGAGATACGCAGTATTTT
14	TRBV14	-	TRBJ2-5	-	CASSQAFFQETQYF	TGTGCCAGCAGCCAAGCATTTTTCCAAGAGACCCAGTACTTC
14	TRBV30	many	TRBJ1-4	-	CAWTFSGVGEKLFF	TGTGCCTGGACCTTCAGTGGCGTGGGTGAAAAACTGTTTTTT
15	TRBV6-1	-	TRBJ1-5	-	CASSEGREYNQPQHF	TGTGCCAGCAGTGAAGGTCGGGAATACAATCAGCCCCAGCATTTT
15	TRBV12-3/TRBV12-4	many	TRBJ1-1	TRBD1	CASSSWTGEGTEAFF	TGTGCCAGCAGTTCCTGGACAGGAGAAGGCACTGAAGCTTTCTTT
15	TRBV11-2	many	TRBJ1-5	-	CASSLVPGSKEPQHF	TGTGCCAGCAGCTTAGTCCCGGGGTCGAAGGAGCCCCAGCATTTT
20	TRBV10-1	-	TRBJ2-2	TRBD1	CASSETGQGGVSGGNGELFF	TGCGCCAGCAGTGAGACGGGACAGGGGGGAGTTAGTGGAGGCAACGGGGAGCTGTTTTTT
14	TRBV2	many	TRBJ2-1	TRBD2	CASNGGTLYNEQFF	TGTGCCAGCAACGGGGGGACCCTCTACAATGAGCAGTTCTTC
14	TRBV7-9	-	TRBJ1-2	-	CASSSGRGTVGYTF	TGTGCCAGCAGCTCGGGCCGGGGAACAGTAGGCTACACCTTC
15	TRBV28	many	TRBJ1-1	-	CASSLGGRRDTEAFF	TGTGCCAGCAGTTTAGGGGGGCGGCGCGACACTGAAGCTTTCTTT
15	TRBV2	-	TRBJ1-1	TRBD1	CASSVDRIMNTEAFF	TGTGCCAGCAGCGTGGACAGGATCATGAACACTGAAGCTTTCTTT
15	TRBV28	many	TRBJ2-1	TRBD1	CASTPLGTGVNEQFF	TGTGCCAGCACCCCTTTGGGGACAGGGGTAAATGAGCAGTTCTTC
15	TRBV24-1	many	TRBJ1-5	-	CATSDPLVGNQPQHF	TGTGCCACCAGTGACCCCCTGGTAGGGAATCAGCCCCAGCATTTT
20	TRBV19	-	TRBJ2-1	TRBD1	CASSTQRTSYRGTKDNEQFF	TGTGCCAGTAGTACCCAGCGTACAAGCTACAGGGGTACTAAGGACAATGAGCAGTTCTTC
15	TRBV5-5	-	TRBJ2-5	-	CASSFSGHPAETQYF	TGTGCCAGCAGCTTCTCGGGACACCCGGCGGAGACCCAGTACTTC
14	TRBV24-1	many	TRBJ1-1	-	CATSVGGPDTEAFF	TGTGCCACCAGTGTAGGGGGTCCGGACACTGAAGCTTTCTTT
15	TRBV7-9	few	TRBJ2-2	-	CASNPIPRFGGELFF	TGTGCCAGCAACCCGATCCCCCGGTTTGGGGGGGAGCTGTTTTTT
17	TRBV7-3	-	TRBJ2-7	TRBD2	CASSLSGTSDQGFEQYF	TGTGCCAGCAGCTTAAGTGGGACTAGCGACCAGGGTTTCGAGCAGTACTTC
14	TRBV4-1	-	TRBJ1-1	-	CASSQVFSPGEAFF	TGCGCCAGCAGCCAAGTATTCAGCCCCGGGGAGGCTTTCTTT
17	TRBV2	many	TRBJ2-3	-	CASSPPGETVSTDTQYF	TGTGCCAGCAGTCCCCCGGGGGAGACAGTTAGCACAGATACGCAGTATTTT
16	TRBV4-1	-	TRBJ1-1	TRBD1	CASSRIGALVRGPAFF	TGCGCCAGCAGCCGAATCGGCGCGTTGGTCAGGGGGCCTGCTTTCTTT
16	TRBV5-5	once	TRBJ1-1	-	CASSRGIGAVNTEAFF	TGTGCCAGCAGCCGGGGGATAGGGGCAGTGAACACTGAAGCTTTCTTT
15	TRBV28	many	TRBJ2-7	-	CASLGWSDRSYEQYF	TGTGCCAGCCTCGGGTGGTCAGATCGATCCTACGAGCAGTACTTC
17	TRBV2	many	TRBJ2-7	TRBD2	CATSRLAGAVSPYEQYF	TGTGCCACCTCTCGGCTAGCGGGAGCAGTTAGCCCCTACGAGCAGTACTTC
13	TRBV27	few	TRBJ2-7	-	CASGGDPSYEQYF	TGTGCCAGCGGAGGGGATCCCTCCTACGAGCAGTACTTC
14	TRBV19	-	TRBJ2-7	-	CASSGRQGGDEQYF	TGTGCCAGTAGTGGGCGCCAGGGAGGCGACGAGCAGTACTTC
13	TRBV30	few	TRBJ2-1	-	CAWSAHLHDEQFF	TGTGCCTGGAGTGCCCATTTACACGATGAGCAGTTCTTC